These T cell receptor beta chains were read from a single sample in a study of monozygotic twins with inflammatory bowel disease. Using the 5' RACE reads, TCRdb records one entry per CDR3 protein without DNA. Its clone listing holds some 450,000 distinct CDR3 sequences. The sequencing sample was made of blood. These TCRs come from a human donor with ulcerative colitis or Crohn's disease, or a healthy co-twin of an affected twin (not recorded which). The CDR3 runs from the conserved cysteine through the conserved F or W.

V gene	CDR3 length	J gene	CDR3 protein
TRBV7-2	15	TRBJ2-7	CASSPKGLAAYEQYF
TRBV7-3	15	TRBJ2-7	CASSMGQGDSYEQYF
TRBV7-9	16	TRBJ2-1	CASSSTIFGRGDEQFF
TRBV3-1	19	TRBJ2-4	CASSQDNRVSAGAKNIQYF
TRBV5-1	15	TRBJ2-2	CASSQDKMERGELFF
TRBV5-1	15	TRBJ2-1	CASSLRDSSYNEQFF
TRBV3-1	15	TRBJ2-2	CASSQGAGGIGELFF
TRBV28	13	TRBJ2-4	CASSSQGVNIQYF
TRBV5-1	16	TRBJ2-1	CASSEGLAGAVDEQFF
TRBV30	14	TRBJ1-1	CAWSPDSPNTEAFF
TRBV28	14	TRBJ2-1	CASRRDRGYNEQFF
TRBV5-4	13	TRBJ1-2	CASSLGQGASYTF
TRBV12-3/TRBV12-4	12	TRBJ2-2	CASNRGTGELFF
TRBV7-2	14	TRBJ2-1	CASSPPSGRHEQFF
TRBV15	17	TRBJ1-5	CATSSDDLDRLNQPQHF
TRBV5-1	15	TRBJ2-2	CASSVGPPNTGELFF
TRBV5-1	15	TRBJ2-1	CASSLVRDVYNEQFF
TRBV20-1	13	TRBJ2-1	CSARDWGLHEQFF
TRBV12-3/TRBV12-4	11	TRBJ1-6	CASCDNSPLHF
TRBV4-3	16	TRBJ2-6	CASSQDRASGANVLTF
TRBV7-2	15	TRBJ2-1	CASSLGLAGGSEQFF
TRBV20-1	12	TRBJ1-4	CSAGTGAEKLFF